One sample yielded the 5 T cell receptor beta chains listed below, sequenced in a study of early T cells in non-severe SARS-CoV-2 infection (dated by TCRdb to the early 2020s). The library was obtained by 5' RACE. Sequencer: NextSeq 500. TCRdb redid the processing of the public reads, applying fastp at Q25 and MiXCR, and retained in-frame beta chains. Rows matching on CDR3 protein sequence are summarized as one entry with the most common DNA and genes. This sample is represented by roughly 51,000 distinct CDR3 sequences; around 10% of them were singletons. The top ten hold roughly 8.7% of the sample. Material for sequencing was whole blood. All receptors come from an adult who was a healthcare worker with PCR-confirmed SARS-CoV-2 infection or an uninfected control (not recorded which).

This clonotype was detected ten times or more. The chain's CDR3 is CASSTNPTTRGADTQYF. The CDR3 DNA sequence: TGTGCCAGCAGCACAAATCCTACTACTAGAGGGGCAGATACGCAGTATTTT. The rearrangement uses TRBV21-1 and TRBJ2-3; the table names TRBD2, a call not compared with the DNA. TRBV21-1 is shown as a pseudogene. The CDR3 extends over 17 amino acids.

The sample holds many counts of this clonotype. The CDR3 loop reads CASSHPKGALNTEAFF. The CDR3 DNA follows: TGCGCCAGCAGCCACCCCAAGGGGGCGCTAAACACTGAAGCTTTCTTT. The chain couples TRBV4-1 to TRBJ1-1; TRBD1 aligns across 7 bases. Germline CDR1 and CDR2: MGHRA and YSYEKL. This CDR3 comprises 16 residues. With 3 bases clipped from V and 2 bases from J, the junction kept 9 bases outside the gene matches.

This clonotype occurred a few times. This rearrangement joins TRBV27 to TRBJ1-2; the D gene is possibly TRBD1 (5 bases). Per the germline V gene, CDR1 is MNHEY and CDR2 is SMNVEV (reference sequence). There are 14 residues in the CDR3. The V gene lost 2 bases and the J gene lost 4 bases, with 11 bases spanning the gap. DNA of the CDR3: TGTGCCAGCAGTTTAGCGGGGGGACTCTATGGCTACACCTTC. This encodes CASSLAGGLYGYTF.

This clonotype was seen repeatedly, ten times or more. V gene TRBV4-1 combines with J gene TRBJ2-3; the D gene could be TRBD1 or TRBD2 (5 bases each). There are 15 residues in the CDR3. The germline V gene encodes CDR1 MGHRA and CDR2 YSYEKL. Trimming removed 1 base at V and 3 bases at J, with 11 bases between. CDR3 DNA: TGCGCCAGCAGCCAAGGGGCAGGGACGACAGATACGCAGTATTTT. This codes for CASSQGAGTTDTQYF.

V and J are TRBV10-3 and TRBJ1-3; D possibly corresponds to TRBD1 (5 bases). CDR3 length: 15 amino acids. V was cut by 4 bases and J by 0 bases, with 10 bases left in between. CDR1 is ENHRY and CDR2 is SYGVKD in the germline V gene. In DNA, the CDR3 is TGTGCCATCAGTGCGACAGCTAACTCTGGAAACACCATATATTTT. Protein product: CAISATANSGNTIYF.